The following is a TCR beta chain sequence with its context. Its matching antigen is unknown. The data are from a study of cytomegalovirus exposure and HLA in healthy donors. The PCR contained 60 Vbeta and 13 Jbeta primers. In the authors' workflow: Later analysis identified some 80 million unique TCR beta chains, 8.5 million to 13 million shared. Libraries were prepared by immunoSEQ multiplex PCR; TCRdb keeps only in-frame clonotypes and omits some of them. V and J calls and clone size follow that table, whereas D and trimming were derived from the DNA. The sample records about 120,000 clones, over 75% being singletons. Study observations and caveats: Follow-up analysis later connected one missense variant in DCLRE1C with trimming of TCR beta V- and J-genes.

This CDR3 region has 14 residues. V was cut by 8 bases and J by 1 base, with 12 bases left in between. CDR1 is LNHDA, CDR2 SQIVND, per germline (reference sequence). V gene TRBV19 combines with J gene TRBJ2-1; D may be TRBD2 (6 bases). The sample consisted of PBMCs. The sequence was obtained from a man in his forties or fifties in good health and CMV-seronegative. The CDR3: CASQLAGSYNEQFF. The CDR3 region has the DNA TGTGCCAGTCAACTAGCCGGATCCTACAATGAGCAGTTCTTC. Drawing the rest from reference TRBV19 and TRBJ2-1, the complete variable domain is DGGITQSPKYLFRKEGQNVTLSCEQNLNHDAMYWYRQDPGQGLRLIYYSQIVNDFQKGDIAEGYSVSREKKESFPLTVTSAQKNPTAFYLCASQLAGSYNEQFFGPGTRLTVL.